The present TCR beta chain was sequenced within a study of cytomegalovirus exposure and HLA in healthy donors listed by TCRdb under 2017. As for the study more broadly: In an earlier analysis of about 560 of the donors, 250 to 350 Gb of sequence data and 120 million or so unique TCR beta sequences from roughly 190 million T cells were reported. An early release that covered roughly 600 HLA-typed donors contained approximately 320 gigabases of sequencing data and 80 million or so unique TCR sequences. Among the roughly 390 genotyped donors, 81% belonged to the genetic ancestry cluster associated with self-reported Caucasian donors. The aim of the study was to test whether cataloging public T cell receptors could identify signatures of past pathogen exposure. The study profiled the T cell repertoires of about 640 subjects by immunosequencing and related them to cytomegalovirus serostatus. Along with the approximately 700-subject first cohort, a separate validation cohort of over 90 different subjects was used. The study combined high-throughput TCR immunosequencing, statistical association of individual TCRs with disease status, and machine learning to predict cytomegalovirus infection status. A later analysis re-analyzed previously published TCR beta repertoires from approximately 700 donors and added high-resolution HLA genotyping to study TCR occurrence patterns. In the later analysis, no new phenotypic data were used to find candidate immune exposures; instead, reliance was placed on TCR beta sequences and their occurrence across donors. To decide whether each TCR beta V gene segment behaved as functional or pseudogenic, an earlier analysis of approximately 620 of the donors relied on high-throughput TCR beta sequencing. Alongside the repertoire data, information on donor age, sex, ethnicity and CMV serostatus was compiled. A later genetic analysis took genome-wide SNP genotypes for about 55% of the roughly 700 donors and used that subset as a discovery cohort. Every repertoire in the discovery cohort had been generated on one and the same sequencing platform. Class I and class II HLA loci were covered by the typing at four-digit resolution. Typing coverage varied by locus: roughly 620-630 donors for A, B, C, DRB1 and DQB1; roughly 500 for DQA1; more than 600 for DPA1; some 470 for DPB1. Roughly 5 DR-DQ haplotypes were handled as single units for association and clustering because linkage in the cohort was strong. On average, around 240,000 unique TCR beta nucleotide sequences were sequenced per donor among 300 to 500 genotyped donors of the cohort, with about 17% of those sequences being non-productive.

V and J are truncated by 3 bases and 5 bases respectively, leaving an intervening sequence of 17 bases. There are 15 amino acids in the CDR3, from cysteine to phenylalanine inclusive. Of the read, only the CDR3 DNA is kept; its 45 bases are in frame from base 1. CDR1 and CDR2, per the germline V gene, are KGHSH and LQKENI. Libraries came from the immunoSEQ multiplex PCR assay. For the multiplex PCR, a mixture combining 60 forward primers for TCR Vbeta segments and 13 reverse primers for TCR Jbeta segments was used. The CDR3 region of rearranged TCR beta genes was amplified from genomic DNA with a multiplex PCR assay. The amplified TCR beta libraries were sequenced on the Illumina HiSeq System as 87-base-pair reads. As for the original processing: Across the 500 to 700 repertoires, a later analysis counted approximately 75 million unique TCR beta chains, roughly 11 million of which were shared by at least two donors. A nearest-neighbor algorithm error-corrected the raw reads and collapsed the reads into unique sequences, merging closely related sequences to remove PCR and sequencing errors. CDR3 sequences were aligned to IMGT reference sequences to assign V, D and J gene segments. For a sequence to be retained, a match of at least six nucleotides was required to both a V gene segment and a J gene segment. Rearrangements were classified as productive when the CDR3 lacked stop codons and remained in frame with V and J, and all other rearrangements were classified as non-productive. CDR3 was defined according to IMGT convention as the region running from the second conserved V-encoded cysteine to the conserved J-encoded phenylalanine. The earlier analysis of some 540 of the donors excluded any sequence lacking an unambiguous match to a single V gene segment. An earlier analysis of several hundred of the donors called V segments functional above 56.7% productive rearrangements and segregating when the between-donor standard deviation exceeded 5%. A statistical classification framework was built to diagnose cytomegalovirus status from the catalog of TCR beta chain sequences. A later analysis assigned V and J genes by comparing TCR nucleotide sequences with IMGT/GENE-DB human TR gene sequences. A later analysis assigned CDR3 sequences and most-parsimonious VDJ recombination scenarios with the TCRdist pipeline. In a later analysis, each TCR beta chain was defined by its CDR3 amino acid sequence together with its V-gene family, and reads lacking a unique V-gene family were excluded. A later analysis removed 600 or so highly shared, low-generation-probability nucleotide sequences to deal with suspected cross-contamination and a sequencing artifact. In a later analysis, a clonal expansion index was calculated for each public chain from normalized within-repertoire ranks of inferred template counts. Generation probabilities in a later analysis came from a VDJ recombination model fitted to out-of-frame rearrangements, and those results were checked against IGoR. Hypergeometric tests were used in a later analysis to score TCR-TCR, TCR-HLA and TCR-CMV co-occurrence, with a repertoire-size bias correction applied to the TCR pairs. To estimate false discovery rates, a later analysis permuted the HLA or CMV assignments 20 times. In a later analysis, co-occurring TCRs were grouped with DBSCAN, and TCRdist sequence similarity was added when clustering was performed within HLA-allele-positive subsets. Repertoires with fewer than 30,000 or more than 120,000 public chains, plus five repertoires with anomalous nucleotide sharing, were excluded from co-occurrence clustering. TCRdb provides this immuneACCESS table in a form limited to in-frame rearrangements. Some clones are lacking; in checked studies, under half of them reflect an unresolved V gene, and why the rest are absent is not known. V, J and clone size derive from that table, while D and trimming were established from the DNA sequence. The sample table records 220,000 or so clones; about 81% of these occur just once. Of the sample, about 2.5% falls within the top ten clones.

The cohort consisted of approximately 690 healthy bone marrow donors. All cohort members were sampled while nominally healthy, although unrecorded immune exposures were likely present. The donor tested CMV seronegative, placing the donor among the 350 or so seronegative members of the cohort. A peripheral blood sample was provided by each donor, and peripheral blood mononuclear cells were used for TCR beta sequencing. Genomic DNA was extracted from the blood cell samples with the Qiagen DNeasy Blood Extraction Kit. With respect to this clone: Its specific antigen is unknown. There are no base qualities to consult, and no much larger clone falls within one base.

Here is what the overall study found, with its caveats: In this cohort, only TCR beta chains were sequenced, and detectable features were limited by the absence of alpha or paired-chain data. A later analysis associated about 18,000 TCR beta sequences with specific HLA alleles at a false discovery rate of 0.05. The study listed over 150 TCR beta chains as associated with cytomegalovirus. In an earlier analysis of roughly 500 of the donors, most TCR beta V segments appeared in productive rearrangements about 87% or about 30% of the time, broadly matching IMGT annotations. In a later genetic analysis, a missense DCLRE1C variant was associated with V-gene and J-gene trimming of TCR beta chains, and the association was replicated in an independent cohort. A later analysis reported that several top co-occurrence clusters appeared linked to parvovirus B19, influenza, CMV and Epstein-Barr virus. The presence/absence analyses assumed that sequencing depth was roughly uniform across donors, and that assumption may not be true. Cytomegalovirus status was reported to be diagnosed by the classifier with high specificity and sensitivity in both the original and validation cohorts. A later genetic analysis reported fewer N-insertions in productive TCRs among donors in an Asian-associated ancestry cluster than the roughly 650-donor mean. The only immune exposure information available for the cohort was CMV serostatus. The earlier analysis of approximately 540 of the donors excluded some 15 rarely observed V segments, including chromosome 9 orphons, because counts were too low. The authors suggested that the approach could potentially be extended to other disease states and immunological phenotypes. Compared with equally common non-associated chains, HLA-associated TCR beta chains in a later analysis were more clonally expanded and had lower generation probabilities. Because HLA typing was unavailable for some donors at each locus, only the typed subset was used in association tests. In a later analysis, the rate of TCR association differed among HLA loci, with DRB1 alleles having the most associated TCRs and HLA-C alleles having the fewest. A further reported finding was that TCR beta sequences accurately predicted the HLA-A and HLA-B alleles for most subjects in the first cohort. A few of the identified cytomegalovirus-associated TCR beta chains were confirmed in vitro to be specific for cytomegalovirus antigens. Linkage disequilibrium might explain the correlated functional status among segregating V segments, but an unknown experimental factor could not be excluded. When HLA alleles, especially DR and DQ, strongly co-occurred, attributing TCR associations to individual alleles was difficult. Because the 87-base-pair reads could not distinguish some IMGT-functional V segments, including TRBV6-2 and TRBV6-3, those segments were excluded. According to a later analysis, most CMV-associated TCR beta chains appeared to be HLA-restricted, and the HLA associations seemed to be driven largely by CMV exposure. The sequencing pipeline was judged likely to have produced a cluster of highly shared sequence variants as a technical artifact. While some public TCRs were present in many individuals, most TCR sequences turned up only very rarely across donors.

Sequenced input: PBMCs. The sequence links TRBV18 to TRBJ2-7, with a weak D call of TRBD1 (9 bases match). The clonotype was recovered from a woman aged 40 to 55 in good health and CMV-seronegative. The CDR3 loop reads CASSPRGGTGHEQYF. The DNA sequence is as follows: TGTGCCAGCTCACCTCGGGGGGGGACAGGGCACGAGCAGTACTTC.